The 18 T cell receptor beta chains presented below share a single source sample, sequenced in a study of shared clonotypes between healthy human individuals. Assay used: immunoSEQ multiplex PCR; TCRdb lists only in-frame clones, some missing. The data contain 950,000 to 1,100,000 clones, 78% of them singletons. What was sequenced was memory CD4+ T cells from PBMCs. The subset was: CD45RA-negative fraction. The receptor source for this set is a man aged 18 to 35 in good health. Some clones in this sample may be carry-over from other donors' samples.

This clone was seen more than once but under ten times. The genes are TRBV5-4 and TRBJ2-2; D is uncertain. This CDR3 is 16 amino acids long. Germline V CDR1 and CDR2: SGHNT, YYREEE (reference sequence). V dropped 7 bases and J dropped 0 bases, with 16 bases sitting between them. The CDR3 DNA reads as TGTGCCAGCGCTTTGCAGGCCGCCTCGAACACCGGGGAGCTGTTTTTT. Translating gives CASALQAASNTGELFF.

J is TRBJ2-6 and V is TRBV5-1; D possibly matches TRBD1 or TRBD2 (5 bases each). The CDR3 covers 19 residues. CDR1 and CDR2 (germline): SGHRS, YFSETQ. Trimming removed 4 bases at V and 2 bases at J, with 22 bases between. The chain's CDR3 is CASSPPLGGISAGANVLTF. CDR3 coding DNA: TGCGCCAGCAGCCCACCCCTTGGGGGAATATCTGCTGGGGCCAACGTCCTGACTTTC.

The J gene is TRBJ2-7, the V gene TRBV27; either TRBD1 or TRBD2 may fit D (5 bases each). The CDR3 loop spans 15 amino acids. Per germline, CDR1 MNHEY and CDR2 SMNVEV (reference sequence). V was pared by 3 bases and J by 4 bases, with 16 bases between. The CDR3 here is CASSFLRGPPYEQYF. CDR3 bases: TGTGCCAGCAGTTTTCTACGGGGACCACCTTACGAGCAGTACTTC.

This clone was seen a few times. Other DNA sequences in this sample translate to the same CDR3. The rearrangement joins TRBV4-1 to TRBJ2-5; D is ambiguous. Germline CDR1 reads MGHRA; CDR2 reads YSYEKL. This CDR3 comprises 14 residues. Trimming left V 1 base short and J 5 bases short, with 11 bases between. This CDR3 is CASSQGPGVETQYF. CDR3 coding DNA: TGCGCCAGCAGCCAAGGACCGGGTGTGGAGACCCAGTACTTC.

The chain uses TRBV5-4 and TRBJ2-3; D is ambiguous. The length of the CDR3 is 15 residues. Germline V gene sequence: CDR1 SGHNT, CDR2 YYREEE (reference sequence). Trimming pared 4 bases from V and 3 bases from J, leaving 15 bases between. For the CDR3, the DNA is TGTGCCAGCAGCAAGACGGTCCAAGGAACAGATACGCAGTATTTT. It translates to CASSKTVQGTDTQYF.

Points on this clone: Just one base apart from a much larger clone, this may be a read error. The rearrangement links TRBV7-2 to TRBJ1-1; 10 bases fit TRBD1. In germline, CDR1 is SGHTA, CDR2 FQGNSA. The CDR3 extends over 13 amino acids. The V and J ends lost 6 bases and 4 bases, in that order; junction bases with no gene match: 2. DNA of the CDR3: TGTGCCAGCAGGGGACAGGGGACCACTGAAGCTTTCTTT. Protein product: CASRGQGTTEAFF. The complete variable domain, with remaining parts taken from reference TRBV7-2 and TRBJ1-1, reads GAGVSQSPSNKVTEKGKDVELRCDPISGHTALYWYRQSLGQGLEFLIYFQGNSAPDKSGLPSDRFSAERTGGSVSTLTIQRTQQEDSAVYLCASRGQGTTEAFFGQGTRLTVV.

This clone was seen repeatedly, ten times or more. This rearrangement joins TRBV28 to TRBJ2-3, with 7 bases aligning to TRBD1. The germline V gene has CDR1 MDHEN and CDR2 SYDVKM. The CDR3 runs to 14 residues. With 7 bases clipped from V and 2 bases from J, the junction kept 6 bases outside the gene matches. The CDR3 DNA reads as TGTGCCAGCACACGTGGGACAGACACAGATACGCAGTATTTT. Its translation is CASTRGTDTDTQYF.

This clone occurred a few times. The gene calls are TRBV6-1 and TRBJ1-2; 10 bases match TRBD1. The CDR3 extends over 13 amino acids. The trim removed 4 bases at V and 6 bases at J, leaving 2 bases unmatched. Germline CDR1 MNHNS, CDR2 SASEGT. This chain's CDR3 is CASSVGQGNGYTF. The CDR3 region has the DNA TGTGCCAGCAGTGTGGGACAGGGGAATGGCTACACCTTC.

J is TRBJ2-7 and V is TRBV7-9; D perhaps matches TRBD2 (6 bases). The germline CDR1 and CDR2 sequences are SEHNR and FQNEAQ (reference sequence). Trimming cost V 1 base and J 0 bases, with 10 bases left between them. The CDR3 extends over 15 amino acids. As DNA, the CDR3 is TGTGCCAGCAGCTTAGGCGGGACGAGCTCCTACGAGCAGTACTTC. Its translation: CASSLGGTSSYEQYF.

The chain is built from TRBV14 and TRBJ2-7; tentatively, D is TRBD1 or TRBD2 (5 bases each). CDR1 and CDR2 (germline): SGHDN, FVKESK. The CDR3 covers 13 residues. Between the trimmed V and J ends, which lost 4 bases and 13 bases, there was a span of 20 bases. In DNA form, the CDR3 reads TGTGCCAGCAGCCGGACCGTGACCGGGACCCCCTACTTC. Translation gives CASSRTVTGTPYF.

The chain links TRBV5-1 to TRBJ2-5, with TRBD2 as a possible D gene (6 bases). V was shortened by 1 base and J by 3 bases, with 13 bases between the two germline ends. Germline loops: CDR1 SGHRS, CDR2 YFSETQ. The CDR3 has 15 amino acids. The CDR3, as DNA: TGCGCCAGCAGCTTGAGTACGGGACTCAAAGAGACCCAGTACTTC. This encodes CASSLSTGLKETQYF.

The rearrangement joins TRBV6-1 to TRBJ2-5; D remains unclear. The CDR3 spans 14 residues. Trimming left V 1 base short and J 4 bases short, with 10 bases between. CDR1 MNHNS and CDR2 SASEGT come from the germline V gene. This chain's CDR3 is CASSEGGWGETQYF. The CDR3 bases are TGTGCCAGCAGTGAAGGGGGATGGGGAGAGACCCAGTACTTC.

This rearrangement joins TRBV5-1 to TRBJ1-4; D unclear. V was trimmed by 0 bases and J by 7 bases, leaving 16 bases between them. The germline gives CDR1 SGHRS, CDR2 YFSETQ. The CDR3 runs 16 residues. CDR3: CASSLGPKAYPEKLFF. CDR3 nucleotide sequence: TGCGCCAGCAGCTTGGGACCGAAGGCCTACCCTGAAAAACTGTTTTTT. The variable domain in full, with the rest retrieved from reference TRBV5-1 and TRBJ1-4, is KAGVTQTPRYLIKTRGQQVTLSCSPISGHRSVSWYQQTPGQGLQFLFEYFSETQRNKGNFPGRFSGRQFSNSRSEMNVSTLELGDSALYLCASSLGPKAYPEKLFFGSGTQLSVL.

The V call is TRBV29-1, the J call TRBJ2-5; a possible D gene is TRBD1 (5 bases). The V end was cut by 6 bases, the J end by 1 base, with 18 bases between. Germline CDR1 reads SQVTM; CDR2 reads ANQGSEA. This CDR3 comprises 15 residues. CDR3 protein: CSVAEYVTAQETQYF. The CDR3 region has the DNA TGCAGCGTCGCCGAGTACGTGACAGCCCAAGAGACCCAGTACTTC.

The J gene is TRBJ2-1, the V gene TRBV9, with a tentative D call TRBD1 (6 bases). Trimming took off 0 bases at V and 9 bases at J, with 13 bases between the two ends. The CDR3 is made up of 14 amino acids. Germline V gene lookup returns CDR1 SGDLS and CDR2 YYNGEE. In DNA, the CDR3 is TGTGCCAGCAGCGTAGACTGGGTACAGGGTGAGCAGTTCTTC. The encoded protein is CASSVDWVQGEQFF.

This clone showed up just once. This chain connects TRBV7-3 to TRBJ2-1; tentatively, D is TRBD2 (6 bases). V was clipped by 1 base and J by 0 bases, with 13 bases between them. Germline-derived CDR1 and CDR2 are SGHTA and FQGTGA. The CDR3 length is 17 residues. The CDR3 loop reads CASSLKVGGSSYNEQFF. In DNA, the CDR3 is TGTGCCAGCAGCTTAAAGGTCGGGGGAAGCTCCTACAATGAGCAGTTCTTC.

CDR3 DNA sequence: TGTGCCAGCAGCCCACGACTAGCGGGAGGGCGGCTGCGCTACGAGCAGTACTTC. Translation gives CASSPRLAGGRLRYEQYF. The gene calls are TRBV14 and TRBJ2-7; the match to TRBD2 covers 14 bases. The CDR3 length is 18 residues. Germline CDR1 and CDR2: SGHDN and FVKESK. Unmatched junction bases numbered 11, after V lost 4 bases and J lost 3 bases.

This clone has just a few counts. The CDR3 region is CASRLGNTIYF. The DNA for the CDR3 is TGTGCCAGCAGACTAGGGAACACCATATATTTT. The V and J genes are TRBV6-5 and TRBJ1-3, with D unresolved. Germline-derived CDR1 and CDR2 are MNHEY and SVGAGI. Trimming stripped 6 bases from V and 7 bases from J, with 7 bases between. The CDR3 extends over 11 amino acids.